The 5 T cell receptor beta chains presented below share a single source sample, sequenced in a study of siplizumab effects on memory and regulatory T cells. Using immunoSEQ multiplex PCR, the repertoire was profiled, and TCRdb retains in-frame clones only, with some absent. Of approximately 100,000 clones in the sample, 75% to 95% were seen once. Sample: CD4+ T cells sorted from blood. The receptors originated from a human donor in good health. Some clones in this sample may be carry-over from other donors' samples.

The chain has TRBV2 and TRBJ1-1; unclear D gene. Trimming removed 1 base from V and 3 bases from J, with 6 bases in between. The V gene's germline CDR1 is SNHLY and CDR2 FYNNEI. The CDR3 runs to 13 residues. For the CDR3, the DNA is TGTGCCAGCAGTGAAGGATGGGACACTGAAGCTTTCTTT. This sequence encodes CASSEGWDTEAFF.

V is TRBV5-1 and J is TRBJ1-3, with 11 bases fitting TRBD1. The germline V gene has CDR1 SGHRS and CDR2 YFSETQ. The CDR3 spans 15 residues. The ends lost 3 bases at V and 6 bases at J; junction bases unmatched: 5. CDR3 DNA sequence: TGCGCCAGCAGCTGGATAGGACAGGGGGCAAACACCATATATTTT. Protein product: CASSWIGQGANTIYF.

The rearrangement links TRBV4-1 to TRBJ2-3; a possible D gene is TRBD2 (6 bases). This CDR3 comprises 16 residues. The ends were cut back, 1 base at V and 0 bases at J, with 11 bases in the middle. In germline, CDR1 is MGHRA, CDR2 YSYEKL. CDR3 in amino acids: CASSQVAGLSTDTQYF. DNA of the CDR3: TGCGCCAGCAGCCAAGTCGCGGGACTCAGCACAGATACGCAGTATTTT.

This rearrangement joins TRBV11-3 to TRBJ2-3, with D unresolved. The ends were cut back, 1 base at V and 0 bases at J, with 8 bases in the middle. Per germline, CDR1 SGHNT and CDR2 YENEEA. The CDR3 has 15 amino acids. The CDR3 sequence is CASSLGLSSTDTQYF. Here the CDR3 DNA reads TGTGCCAGCAGCTTAGGCCTATCTAGCACAGATACGCAGTATTTT.

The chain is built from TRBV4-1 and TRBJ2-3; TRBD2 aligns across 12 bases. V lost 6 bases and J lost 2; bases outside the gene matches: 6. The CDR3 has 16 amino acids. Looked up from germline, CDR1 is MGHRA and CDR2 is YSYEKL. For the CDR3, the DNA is TGCGCCAGCAGAGACCTAGCGGGAGGGCCCACAGATACGCAGTATTTT. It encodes CASRDLAGGPTDTQYF.